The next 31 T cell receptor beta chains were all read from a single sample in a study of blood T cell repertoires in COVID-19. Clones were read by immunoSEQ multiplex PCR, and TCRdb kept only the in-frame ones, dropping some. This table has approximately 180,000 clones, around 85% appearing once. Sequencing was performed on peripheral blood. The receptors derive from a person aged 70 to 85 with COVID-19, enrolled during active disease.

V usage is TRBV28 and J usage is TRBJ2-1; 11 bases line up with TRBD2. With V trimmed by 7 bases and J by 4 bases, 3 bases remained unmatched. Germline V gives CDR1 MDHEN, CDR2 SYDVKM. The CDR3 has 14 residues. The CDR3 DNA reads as TGTGCCAGCACTCCTAGCGGGAGGTACAATGAGCAGTTCTTC. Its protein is CASTPSGRYNEQFF.

The CDR3 spells CASSYGAGGETEAFF. In nucleotides, the CDR3 is TGTGCCAGCAGTTACGGGGCAGGGGGAGAAACTGAAGCTTTCTTT. The chain employs TRBV6-5 and TRBJ1-1; 7 nucleotides match TRBD1. Germline V lookup: CDR1 MNHEY, CDR2 SVGAGI. Germline trimming cut 2 bases from V and 5 bases from J; bases unmatched to any gene: 8. The CDR3 has 15 amino acids.

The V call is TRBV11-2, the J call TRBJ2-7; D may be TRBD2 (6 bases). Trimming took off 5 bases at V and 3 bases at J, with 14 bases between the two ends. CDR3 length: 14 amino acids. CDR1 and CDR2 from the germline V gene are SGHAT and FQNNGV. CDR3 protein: CASSRSGGDYEQYF. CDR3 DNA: TGTGCCAGCAGCCGCTCCGGGGGTGACTACGAGCAGTACTTC.

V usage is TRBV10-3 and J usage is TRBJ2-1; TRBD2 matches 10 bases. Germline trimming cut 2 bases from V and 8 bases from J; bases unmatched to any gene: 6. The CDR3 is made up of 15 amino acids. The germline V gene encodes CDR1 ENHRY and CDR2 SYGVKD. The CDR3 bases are TGTGCCATCAGTGAGCGACTAGCGGGCGGCTATGAGCAGTTCTTC. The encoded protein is CAISERLAGGYEQFF.

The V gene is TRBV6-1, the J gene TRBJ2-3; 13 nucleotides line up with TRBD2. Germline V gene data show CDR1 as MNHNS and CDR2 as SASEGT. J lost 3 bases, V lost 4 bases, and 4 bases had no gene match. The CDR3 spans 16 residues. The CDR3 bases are TGTGCCAGCAGTGGTCGGACTAGCGGGAGAACAGATACGCAGTATTTT. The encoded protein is CASSGRTSGRTDTQYF.

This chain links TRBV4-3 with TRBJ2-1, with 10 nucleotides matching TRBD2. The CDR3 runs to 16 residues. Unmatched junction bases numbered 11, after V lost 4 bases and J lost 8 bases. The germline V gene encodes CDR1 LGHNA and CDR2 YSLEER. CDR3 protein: CASSRGRSGREHEQFF. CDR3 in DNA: TGCGCCAGCAGCCGCGGGCGGAGCGGGAGGGAGCATGAGCAGTTCTTC.

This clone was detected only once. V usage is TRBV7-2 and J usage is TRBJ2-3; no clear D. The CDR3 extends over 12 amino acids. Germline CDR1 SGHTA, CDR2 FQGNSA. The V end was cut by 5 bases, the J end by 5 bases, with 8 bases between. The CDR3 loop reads CASSPDLDTQYF. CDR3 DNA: TGTGCCAGCAGCCCAGACTTAGATACGCAGTATTTT.

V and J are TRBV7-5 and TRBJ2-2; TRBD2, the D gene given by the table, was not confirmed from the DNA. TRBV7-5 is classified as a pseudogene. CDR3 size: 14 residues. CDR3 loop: CASFSGPNTGELFF. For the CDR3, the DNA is TGTGCCAGTTTTAGCGGGCCGAACACCGGGGAGCTGTTTTTT.

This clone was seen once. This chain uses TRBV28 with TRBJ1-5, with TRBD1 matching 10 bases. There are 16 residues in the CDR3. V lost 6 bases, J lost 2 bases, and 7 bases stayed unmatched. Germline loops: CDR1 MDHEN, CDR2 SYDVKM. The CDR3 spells CASRHSGTGGNQPQHF. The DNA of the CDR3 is TGTGCCAGCAGACATTCCGGGACAGGGGGCAATCAGCCCCAGCATTTT.

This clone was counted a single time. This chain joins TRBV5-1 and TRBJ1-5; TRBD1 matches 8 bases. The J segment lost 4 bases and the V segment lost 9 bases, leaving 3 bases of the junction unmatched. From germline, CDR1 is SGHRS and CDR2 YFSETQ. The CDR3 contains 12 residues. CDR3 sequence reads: CATGTGNQPQHF. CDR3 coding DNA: TGCGCCACCGGGACAGGTAATCAGCCCCAGCATTTT.

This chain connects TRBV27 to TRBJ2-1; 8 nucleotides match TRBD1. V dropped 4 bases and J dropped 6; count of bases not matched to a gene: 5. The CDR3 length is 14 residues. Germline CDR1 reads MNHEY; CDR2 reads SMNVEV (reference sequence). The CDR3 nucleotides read TGTGCCAGCAGTTCCGGACAGGGTGGCAATGAGCAGTTCTTC. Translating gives CASSSGQGGNEQFF.

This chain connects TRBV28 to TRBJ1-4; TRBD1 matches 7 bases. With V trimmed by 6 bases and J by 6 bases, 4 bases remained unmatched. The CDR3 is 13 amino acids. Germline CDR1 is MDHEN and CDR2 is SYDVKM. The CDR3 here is CASRRGHDEKLFF. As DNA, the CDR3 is TGTGCCAGCAGAAGGGGGCACGATGAAAAACTGTTTTTT.

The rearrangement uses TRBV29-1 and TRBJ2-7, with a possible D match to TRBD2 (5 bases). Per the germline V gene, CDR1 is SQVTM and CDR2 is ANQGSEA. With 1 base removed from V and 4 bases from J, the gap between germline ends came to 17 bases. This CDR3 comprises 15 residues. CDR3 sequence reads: CSVEVWTDSAYEQYF. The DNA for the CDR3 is TGCAGCGTTGAAGTTTGGACTGACTCCGCATACGAGCAGTACTTC.

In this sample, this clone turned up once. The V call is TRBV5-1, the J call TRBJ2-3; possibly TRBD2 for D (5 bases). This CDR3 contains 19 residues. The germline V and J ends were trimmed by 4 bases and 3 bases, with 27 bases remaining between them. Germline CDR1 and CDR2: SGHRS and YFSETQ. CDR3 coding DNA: TGCGCCAGCAGCGTGCATGGGCCACAATCCGGAGGAGGTACAGATACGCAGTATTTT. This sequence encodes CASSVHGPQSGGGTDTQYF.

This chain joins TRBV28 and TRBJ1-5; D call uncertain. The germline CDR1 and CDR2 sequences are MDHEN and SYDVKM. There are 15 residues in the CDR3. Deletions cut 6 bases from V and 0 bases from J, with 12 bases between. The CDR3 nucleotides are TGTGCCAGCAGCCAGACTGAAAATAGCAATCAGCCCCAGCATTTT. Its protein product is CASSQTENSNQPQHF.

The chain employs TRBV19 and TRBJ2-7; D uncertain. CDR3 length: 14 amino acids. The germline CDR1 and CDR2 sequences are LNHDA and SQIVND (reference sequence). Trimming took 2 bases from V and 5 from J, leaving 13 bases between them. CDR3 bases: TGTGCCAGTAGTATATTTTTCCAGGCTGACGAGCAGTACTTC. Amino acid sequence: CASSIFFQADEQYF.

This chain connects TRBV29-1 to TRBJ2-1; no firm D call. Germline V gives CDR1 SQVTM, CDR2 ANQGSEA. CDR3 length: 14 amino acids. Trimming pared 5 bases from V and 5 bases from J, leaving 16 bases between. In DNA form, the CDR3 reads TGCAGCGTTCTGGAGAGGTTTCCCCACAATGAGCAGTTCTTC. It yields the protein CSVLERFPHNEQFF.

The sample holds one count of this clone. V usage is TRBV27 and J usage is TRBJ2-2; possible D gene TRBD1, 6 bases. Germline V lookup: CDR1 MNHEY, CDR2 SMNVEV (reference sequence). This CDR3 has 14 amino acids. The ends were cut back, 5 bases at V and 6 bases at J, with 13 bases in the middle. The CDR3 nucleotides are TGTGCCAGCAGTCTAAACAGGGCCGCCGGGGAGCTGTTTTTT. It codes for CASSLNRAAGELFF.

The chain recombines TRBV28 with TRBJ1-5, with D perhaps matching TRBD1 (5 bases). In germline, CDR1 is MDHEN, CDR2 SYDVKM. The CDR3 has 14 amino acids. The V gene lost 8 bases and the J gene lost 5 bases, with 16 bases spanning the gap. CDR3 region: CASGSRAGDQPQHF. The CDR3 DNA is TGTGCCAGCGGCTCCAGGGCGGGGGATCAGCCCCAGCATTTT.

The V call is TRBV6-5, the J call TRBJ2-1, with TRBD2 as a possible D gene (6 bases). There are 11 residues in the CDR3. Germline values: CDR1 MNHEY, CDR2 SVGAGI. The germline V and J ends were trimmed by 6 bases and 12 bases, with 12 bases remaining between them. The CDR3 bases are TGTGCCAGCAGCGGACCGCGGGGGCAGTTCTTC. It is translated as CASSGPRGQFF.

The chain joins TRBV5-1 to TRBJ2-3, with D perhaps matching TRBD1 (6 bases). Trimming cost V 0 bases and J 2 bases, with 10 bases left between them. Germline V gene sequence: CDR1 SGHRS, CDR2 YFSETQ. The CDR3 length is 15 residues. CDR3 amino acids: CASSLDGQFTDTQYF. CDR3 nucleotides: TGCGCCAGCAGCTTGGACGGACAGTTCACAGATACGCAGTATTTT.

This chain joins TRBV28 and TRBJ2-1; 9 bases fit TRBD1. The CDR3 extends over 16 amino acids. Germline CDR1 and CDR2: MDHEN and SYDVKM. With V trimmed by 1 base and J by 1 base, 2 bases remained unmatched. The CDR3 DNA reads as TGTGCCAGCAGTTTATCTGGGACAGGGTCCTACAATGAGCAGTTCTTC. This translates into CASSLSGTGSYNEQFF.

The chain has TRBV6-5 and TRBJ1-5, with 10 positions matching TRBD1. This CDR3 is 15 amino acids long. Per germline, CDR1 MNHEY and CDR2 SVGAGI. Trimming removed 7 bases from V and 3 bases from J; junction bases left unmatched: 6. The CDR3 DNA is TGTGCCAGCAAACCGGGACAGGGGAACAATCAGCCCCAGCATTTT. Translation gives CASKPGQGNNQPQHF.

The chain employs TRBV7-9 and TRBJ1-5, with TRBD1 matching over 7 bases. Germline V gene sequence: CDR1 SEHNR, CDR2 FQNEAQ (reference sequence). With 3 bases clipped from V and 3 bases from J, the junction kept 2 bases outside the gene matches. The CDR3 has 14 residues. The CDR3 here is CASSLGQINQPQHF. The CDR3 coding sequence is TGTGCCAGCAGCTTGGGACAGATCAATCAGCCCCAGCATTTT.

CDR3 bases: TGTGCCAGCAGTCACGGACAGAGCAATCAGCCCCAGCATTTT. Its protein product is CASSHGQSNQPQHF. The chain recombines TRBV6-5 with TRBJ1-5; possible D gene TRBD1, 6 bases. The V end was cut by 5 bases, the J end by 1 base, with 9 bases between. The CDR3 covers 14 residues. CDR1 MNHEY and CDR2 SVGAGI come from the germline V gene.

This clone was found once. The CDR3 spells CASSATGFGEQYF. For the CDR3, the DNA is TGTGCCAGCAGCGCTACAGGGTTTGGCGAGCAGTACTTC. The V and J genes are TRBV4-2 and TRBJ2-7, with D perhaps matching TRBD1 (6 bases). The V end was cut by 5 bases, the J end by 6 bases, with 14 bases between. CDR1 and CDR2 (germline): LGHNA, YNFKEQ. CDR3 length equals 13 residues.

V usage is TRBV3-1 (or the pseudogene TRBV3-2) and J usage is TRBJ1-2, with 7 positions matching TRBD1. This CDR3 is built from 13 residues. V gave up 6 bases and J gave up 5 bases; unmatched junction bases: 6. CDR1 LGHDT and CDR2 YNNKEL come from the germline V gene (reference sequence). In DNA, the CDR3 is TGTGCCAGCAGACCCGGGACAGCTTATGGCTACACCTTC. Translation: CASRPGTAYGYTF.

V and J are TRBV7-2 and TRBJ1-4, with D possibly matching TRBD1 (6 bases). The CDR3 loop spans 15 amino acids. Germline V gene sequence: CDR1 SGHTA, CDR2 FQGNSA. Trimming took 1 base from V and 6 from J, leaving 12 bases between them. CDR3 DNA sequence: TGTGCCAGCAGCTTAGTAGCAGGGGTCGATGAAAAACTGTTTTTT. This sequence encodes CASSLVAGVDEKLFF.

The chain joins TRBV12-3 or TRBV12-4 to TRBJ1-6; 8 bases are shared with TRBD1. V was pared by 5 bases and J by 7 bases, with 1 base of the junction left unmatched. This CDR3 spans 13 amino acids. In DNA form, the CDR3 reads TGTGCCAGCAGTAGGACAGGGAATTCACCCCTCCACTTT. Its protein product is CASSRTGNSPLHF.

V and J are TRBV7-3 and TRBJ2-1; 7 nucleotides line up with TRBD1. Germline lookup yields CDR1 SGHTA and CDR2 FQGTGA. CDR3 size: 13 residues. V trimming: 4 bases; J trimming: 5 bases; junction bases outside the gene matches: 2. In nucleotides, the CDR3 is TGTGCCAGCAGCTACGACAGGGACAATGAGCAGTTCTTC. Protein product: CASSYDRDNEQFF.

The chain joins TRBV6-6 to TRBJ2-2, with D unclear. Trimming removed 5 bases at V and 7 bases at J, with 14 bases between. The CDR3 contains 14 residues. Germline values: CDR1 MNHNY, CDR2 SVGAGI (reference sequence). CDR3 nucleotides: TGTGCCAGCAGTACTCCAACCACCCTCGGGGAGCTGTTTTTT. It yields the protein CASSTPTTLGELFF.